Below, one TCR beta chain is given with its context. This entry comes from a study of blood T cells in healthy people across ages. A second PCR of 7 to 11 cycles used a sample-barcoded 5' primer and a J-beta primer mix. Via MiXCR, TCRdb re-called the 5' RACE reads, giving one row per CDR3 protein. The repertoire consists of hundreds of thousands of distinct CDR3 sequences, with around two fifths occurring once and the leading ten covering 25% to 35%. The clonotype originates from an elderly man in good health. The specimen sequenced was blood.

CDR3 sequence: CASSTSRRSTDTQYF. CDR3 DNA: TGTGCCAGCAGCACCTCCCGACGGAGCACAGATACGCAGTATTTT. The V and J genes are TRBV11-2 and TRBJ2-3; no reliable D call. V lost 5 bases, J lost 0 bases, and 12 bases lay in between. Germline V CDR1 and CDR2: SGHAT, FQNNGV. The CDR3 is 15 residues long.